A single sample gave rise to the 18 T cell receptor beta chains below, sequenced in a study of cytomegalovirus exposure and HLA in healthy donors. Primers: 60 Vbeta forward and 13 Jbeta reverse. Assay: immunoSEQ multiplex PCR; the TCRdb copy retains only in-frame clones and omits some. The table records 130,000 or so clones, roughly 82% of them present only once. Sequencing was performed on PBMCs. The receptors derive from a man younger than 35 in good health and CMV-seropositive.

Of note for this clone: The same CDR3 also results from other DNA sequences found in this sample. This chain uses TRBV28 with TRBJ1-1; 7 bases agree with TRBD1. The J segment lost 4 bases and the V segment lost 3 bases, leaving 2 bases of the junction unmatched. The CDR3 sequence is 13 residues long. CDR1 is MDHEN, CDR2 SYDVKM, per germline. The CDR3 here is CASSFQGGTEAFF. The CDR3, as DNA: TGTGCCAGCAGTTTCCAGGGGGGCACTGAAGCTTTCTTT.

The chain employs TRBV9 and TRBJ2-5, with 7 bases identical to TRBD1. Germline loops: CDR1 SGDLS, CDR2 YYNGEE. This CDR3 has 15 amino acids. With V trimmed by 3 bases and J by 4 bases, 9 bases remained unmatched. CDR3 in amino acids: CASSASLTGTETQYF. CDR3 nucleotides: TGTGCCAGCAGCGCCAGTTTGACAGGGACAGAGACCCAGTACTTC. Using reference TRBV9 and TRBJ2-5 for the parts outside the CDR3, the full variable domain is DSGVTQTPKHLITATGQRVTLRCSPRSGDLSVYWYQQSLDQGLQFLIQYYNGEERAKGNILERFSAQQFPDLHSELNLSSLELGDSALYFCASSASLTGTETQYFGPGTRLLVL.

The rearrangement uses TRBV2 and TRBJ2-7; D is unresolved. Germline-derived CDR1 and CDR2 are SNHLY and FYNNEI. The V gene lost 10 bases and the J gene lost 6 bases, with 13 bases spanning the gap. CDR3 size: 11 residues. This CDR3 is CANLYSTEQYF. The DNA of the CDR3 is TGTGCCAACCTATACAGCACCGAGCAGTACTTC.

The chain uses TRBV28 and TRBJ2-7; 7 nucleotides align to TRBD2. The CDR3 length is 14 residues. CDR1 is MDHEN and CDR2 is SYDVKM in the germline V gene. V lost 3 bases to trimming and J lost 2 bases; unmatched junction nucleotides: 4. DNA of the CDR3: TGTGCCAGCAGTTTCCTAGCGGTTCCCTACGAGCAGTACTTC. This codes for CASSFLAVPYEQYF.

Written as DNA, the CDR3 is TGTGCCAGCAGACCCGGGACTTTCCCCTACGAGCAGTACTTC. Its translation: CASRPGTFPYEQYF. The rearrangement uses TRBV6-1 and TRBJ2-7; tentatively, D is TRBD2 (6 bases). Trimming stripped 6 bases from V and 2 bases from J, with 14 bases between. Germline V lookup: CDR1 MNHNS, CDR2 SASEGT. The CDR3 contains 14 residues.

The V call is TRBV6-1, the J call TRBJ1-5; D gene ambiguous. V was cut by 6 bases and J by 0 bases, with 9 bases left in between. The CDR3 spans 14 residues. CDR1 MNHNS and CDR2 SASEGT come from the germline V gene. CDR3 in DNA: TGTGCCAGCAGAGAGGCAGTTAGCAATCAGCCCCAGCATTTT. It translates to CASREAVSNQPQHF.

The chain couples TRBV5-3 to TRBJ2-1; weak D call: TRBD2 (5 bases). TRBV5-3 is identified as an open reading frame with a role that is uncertain. The CDR3 has 17 residues. V dropped 4 bases and J dropped 6 bases, with 23 bases sitting between them. The CDR3 DNA reads TGTGCCAGAAGCCCTCGAGGGAGCGCCCAAAGTTTCAATGAGCAGTTCTTC. Its translation is CARSPRGSAQSFNEQFF.

This rearrangement joins TRBV9 to TRBJ2-5; TRBD2 is a possible D gene (6 bases). Germline loops: CDR1 SGDLS, CDR2 YYNGEE. CDR3 size: 14 residues. Trimming removed 4 bases at V and 5 bases at J, with 15 bases between. The CDR3 DNA reads TGTGCCAGCAGCCTAACGGGAGCCCGGGAGACCCAGTACTTC. As protein: CASSLTGARETQYF.

The chain uses TRBV5-1 and TRBJ1-1; D gene uncertain. The CDR3 is 16 amino acids. Trimming removed 3 bases at V and 4 bases at J, with 19 bases between. Germline CDR1 and CDR2: SGHRS and YFSETQ. The CDR3 DNA reads TGCGCCAGCAGCTATTTCGAGGGCGAAGGAAGCACTGAAGCTTTCTTT. It is translated as CASSYFEGEGSTEAFF.

J is TRBJ1-4 and V is TRBV5-3; a possible D gene is TRBD1 (5 bases). Being an ORF, TRBV5-3 has a function that is uncertain. The CDR3 loop spans 15 amino acids. Trimming removed 3 bases from V and 7 bases from J, with 16 bases in between. Here the CDR3 reads CARSCDGGWGEKLFF. The CDR3 DNA reads TGTGCCAGAAGCTGTGACGGGGGATGGGGTGAAAAACTGTTTTTT.

The J gene is TRBJ2-7, the V gene TRBV27, with 8 bases identical to TRBD1. The J segment lost 4 bases and the V segment lost 3 bases, leaving 5 bases of the junction unmatched. This CDR3 has 14 residues. Germline-derived CDR1 and CDR2 are MNHEY and SMNVEV (reference sequence). Here the CDR3 reads CASSFAGGTYEQYF. For the CDR3, the DNA is TGTGCCAGCAGTTTCGCAGGGGGCACGTACGAGCAGTACTTC.

The genes are TRBV11-2 and TRBJ1-1, with a weak D call TRBD1 (6 bases). The germline V and J ends were trimmed by 7 bases and 4 bases, with 13 bases remaining between them. This CDR3 has 13 amino acids. The germline V gene encodes CDR1 SGHAT and CDR2 FQNNGV. The CDR3 DNA is TGTGCCAGCATCCTAGGGGGTGTCACTGAAGCTTTCTTT. Protein product: CASILGGVTEAFF.

The J gene is TRBJ2-7, the V gene TRBV19; the match to TRBD1 covers 8 bases. V gave up 6 bases and J gave up 3 bases; unmatched junction bases: 4. Germline V gene data show CDR1 as LNHDA and CDR2 as SQIVND (reference sequence). This CDR3 region has 13 residues. CDR3: CASSRTGLYEQYF. The CDR3 bases are TGTGCCAGTAGCCGGACAGGGCTCTACGAGCAGTACTTC.

The chain employs TRBV5-1 and TRBJ2-3; 11 bases fit TRBD2. This CDR3 spans 15 amino acids. Trimming removed 4 bases from V and 5 bases from J; junction bases left unmatched: 6. The germline CDR1 and CDR2 sequences are SGHRS and YFSETQ. CDR3 nucleotide sequence: TGCGCCAGCAGCACACTAGCGGGAGTGGGAGATACGCAGTATTTT. Protein sequence: CASSTLAGVGDTQYF.

The chain links TRBV14 to TRBJ1-2, with 10 bases matching TRBD1. The V segment lost 8 bases and the J segment 1 base; nucleotides outside the gene matches: 4. Germline CDR1 reads SGHDN; CDR2 reads FVKESK. The CDR3 is 14 residues long. The CDR3 reads CASSRDRGNYGYTF. CDR3 nucleotides: TGTGCCAGCTCCCGGGACAGGGGTAACTATGGCTACACCTTC.

This clone was observed once. This rearrangement joins TRBV27 to TRBJ2-7; maybe TRBD2 (5 bases). Germline V lookup: CDR1 MNHEY, CDR2 SMNVEV (reference sequence). Trimming stripped 4 bases from V and 0 bases from J, with 13 bases between. The CDR3 is made up of 15 amino acids. The CDR3 sequence is CASSYSGISSYEQYF. The CDR3 DNA sequence: TGTGCCAGCAGTTACAGCGGCATTAGCTCCTACGAGCAGTACTTC.

Notes on this clone: The junction differs from germline at one of its ends, possibly a read error. This chain's CDR3 is CASRLSPGQGTTEAFF. The CDR3 DNA reads as TGTGCCAGCAGGTTATCTCCGGGACAGGGGACCACTGAAGCTTTCTTT. This chain joins TRBV28 and TRBJ1-1; 10 bases fit TRBD1. Germline CDR1 is MDHEN and CDR2 is SYDVKM. This CDR3 is built from 16 residues.

V is TRBV28 and J is TRBJ1-1; D gene unclear. Per germline, CDR1 MDHEN and CDR2 SYDVKM. CDR3 length: 14 amino acids. V was trimmed by 3 bases and J by 2 bases, leaving 10 bases between them. CDR3 sequence: CASSFGGRNTEAFF. CDR3 nucleotide sequence: TGTGCCAGCAGTTTCGGTGGGAGAAACACTGAAGCTTTCTTT.